This TCR beta chain was documented in a study of T cells in Graves' hyperthyroidism and ophthalmopathy. TCR beta CDR3 regions were amplified from RNA. The TCR CDR3 was amplified in a first-round RT-PCR using the HTBI primer set. TCRdb ran MiXCR on the multiplex PCR reads and lists one entry per CDR3 protein. The sample gives a few hundred thousand distinct CDR3 sequences, about 13% of which show up once; 9.2% is in the top ten. Germline V CDR1 and CDR2: DFQATT, SNEGSKA (reference sequence). Trimming took off 6 bases at V and 6 bases at J, with 11 bases between the two ends. This CDR3 has 12 residues. This rearrangement joins TRBV20-1 to TRBJ1-4; no firm D call. The TCR sequence derives from a woman between 18 and 29 years old with Graves' hyperthyroidism. Material for sequencing was blood. The CDR3 sequence: CSARSGDEKLFF. The CDR3 coding sequence is TGCAGTGCCAGAAGCGGGGATGAAAAACTGTTTTTT.